The subject of this entry is one T cell receptor beta chain. This clonotype was observed many times. Its antigen specificity is not known. No base quality information exists; no much larger clone differs at one position. All donors were healthy Caucasians. Using Miltenyi CD45RO+ enrichment and human naive T-cell isolation kits, memory (CD45RO+) and naive T cells were isolated from PBMC. This specimen belongs to a study of identical twins (TCRdb year 2016). About the study as a whole: TCR alpha and beta repertoires from monozygotic twins, unrelated adults of various ages and cord blood were deep-sequenced to test whether fetal clonotypes persist. To rule out contamination, the twin experiments were replicated at different times with different library preparation protocols. On the study overall, not on this receptor specifically: Excess twin sharing in beta out-of-frame sequences was weaker because fewer shared sequences lowered the signal-to-noise ratio. In monozygotic twins, recombination models systematically underestimated out-of-frame TCR alpha sharing, but the models matched the sharing seen between unrelated individuals. Invariant T cells such as MAIT and iNKT could partly confound zero-insertion analyses, though diverse VJ usage argued against this for most clonotypes. Compared with coincidental sharing between unrelated individuals, out-of-frame TCR alpha sequences shared between twins showed an excess of sequences with low generation probability. Because the same donors could not be followed over many years, the conclusions relied on cross-sectional statistical analysis. Fewer insertions were carried by abundant cord blood beta clonotypes, a similar but weaker trend appeared in young adult naive repertoires, and no such trend appeared in memory repertoires.

At the junction V is shortened by 4 bases and J by 5 bases, with 15 bases in between. CDR1 and CDR2, per the germline V gene, are SGHRS and YFSETQ. The CDR3 goes from the cysteine to the phenylalanine over 14 residues. Only the CDR3 DNA is retained, 42 bases long and in frame from the first base. Libraries came from 5' RACE. The sequencer was an Illumina HiSeq 2000. Template switching added a universal primer binding site, and the final cDNA carried a unique molecular identifier that allowed TCR cDNA molecules to be counted accurately. Specific primers in the conserved constant-segment region were used to synthesize first-strand cDNA for the TCR alpha and beta chains. To control for contamination, every cDNA library carried two barcodes: a SMART-Mk sample barcode plus Illumina barcodes. TruSeq adapter sequences along with Illumina sample barcodes were introduced in two successive PCR steps. The TCR alpha and beta cDNA libraries were sequenced on the Illumina HiSeq platform using custom primers. From the authors' description of their analysis: Unique molecular identifiers were extracted from raw reads with MiGEC, and CDR3 positions were determined with MiXCR. For each individual, recombination models were inferred using an EM algorithm with the repgenHMM and IGoR tools. Shared clonotypes were analyzed with the tcR package in R, and sharing was normalized by the product of cloneset sizes. Out-of-frame nonproductive sequences were analyzed to study raw recombination free of thymic and clonal selection effects. TCRdb cleaned the public reads at Q25 with fastp, built clones with MiXCR and kept in-frame beta chains. Under each unique CDR3 protein, matching rows form one entry showing the most common genes and DNA. These V and J calls are TCRdb output, not the study's own analysis. This sample gives around 220,000 distinct CDR3 sequences in total; over 12% of them show up just once. The ten largest account for approximately 10% of the sample.

The chain employs TRBV5-1 and TRBJ2-5, and the D gene may be TRBD1, 6 bases matching. The receptor's source is a woman between 18 and 30 years old in good health. Sample: memory (CD45RO+) T cells sorted from blood. The cell subset or site label for this specimen denotes: CD45RO+ enriched T cells. The DNA sequence is as follows: TGCGCCAGCAGCACAGGGCTCGGGTCTGAGACCCAGTACTTC. Translated, this gives CASSTGLGSETQYF. This CDR3, with the reference TRBV5-1 and TRBJ2-5 proteins standing in past its ends, gives the full variable domain KAGVTQTPRYLIKTRGQQVTLSCSPISGHRSVSWYQQTPGQGLQFLFEYFSETQRNKGNFPGRFSGRQFSNSRSEMNVSTLELGDSALYLCASSTGLGSETQYFGPGTRLLVL.